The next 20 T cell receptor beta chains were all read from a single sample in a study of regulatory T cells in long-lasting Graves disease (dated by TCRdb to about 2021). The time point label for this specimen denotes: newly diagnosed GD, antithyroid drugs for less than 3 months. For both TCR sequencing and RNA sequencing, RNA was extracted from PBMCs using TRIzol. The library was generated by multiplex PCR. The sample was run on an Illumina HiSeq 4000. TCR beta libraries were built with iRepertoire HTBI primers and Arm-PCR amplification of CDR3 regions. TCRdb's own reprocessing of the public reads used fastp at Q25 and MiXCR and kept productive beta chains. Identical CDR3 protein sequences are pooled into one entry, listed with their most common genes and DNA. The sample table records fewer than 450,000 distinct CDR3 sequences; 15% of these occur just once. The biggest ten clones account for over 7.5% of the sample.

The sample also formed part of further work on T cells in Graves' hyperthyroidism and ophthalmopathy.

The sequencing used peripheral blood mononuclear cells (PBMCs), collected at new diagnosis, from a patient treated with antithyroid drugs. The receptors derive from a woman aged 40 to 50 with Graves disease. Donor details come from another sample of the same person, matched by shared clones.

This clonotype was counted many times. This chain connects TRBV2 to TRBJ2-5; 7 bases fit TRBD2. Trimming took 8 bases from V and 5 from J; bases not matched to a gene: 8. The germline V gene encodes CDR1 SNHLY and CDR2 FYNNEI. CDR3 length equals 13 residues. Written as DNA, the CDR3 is TGTGCCAGCTCTGAACTAGCGATCGAGACCCAGTACTTC. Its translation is CASSELAIETQYF.

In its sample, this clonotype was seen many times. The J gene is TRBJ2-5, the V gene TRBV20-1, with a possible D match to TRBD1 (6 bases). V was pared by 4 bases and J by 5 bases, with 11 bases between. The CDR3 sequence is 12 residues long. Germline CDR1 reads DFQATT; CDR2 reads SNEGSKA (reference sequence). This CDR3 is CSAIRQGETQYF. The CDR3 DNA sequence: TGCAGTGCTATCCGGCAGGGGGAGACCCAGTACTTC.

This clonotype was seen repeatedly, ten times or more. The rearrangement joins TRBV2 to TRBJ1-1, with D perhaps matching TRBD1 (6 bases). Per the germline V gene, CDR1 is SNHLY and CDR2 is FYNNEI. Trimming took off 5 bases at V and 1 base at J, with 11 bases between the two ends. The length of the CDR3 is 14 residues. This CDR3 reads CASSIQGWNTEAFF. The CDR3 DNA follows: TGTGCCAGCAGTATACAGGGCTGGAACACTGAAGCTTTCTTT.

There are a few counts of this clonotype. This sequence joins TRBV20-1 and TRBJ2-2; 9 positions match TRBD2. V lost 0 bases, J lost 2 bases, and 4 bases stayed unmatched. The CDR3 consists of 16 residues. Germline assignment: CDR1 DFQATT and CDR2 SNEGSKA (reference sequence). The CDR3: CSARDPLAGNTGELFF. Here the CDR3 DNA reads TGCAGTGCTAGAGATCCGCTAGCGGGAAACACCGGGGAGCTGTTTTTT.

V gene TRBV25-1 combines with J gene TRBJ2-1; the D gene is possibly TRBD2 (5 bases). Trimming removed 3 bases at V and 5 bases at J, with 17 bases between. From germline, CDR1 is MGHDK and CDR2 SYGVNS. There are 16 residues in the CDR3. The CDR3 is CASSDSLGAFNNEQFF. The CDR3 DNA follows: TGTGCCAGCAGTGACTCACTAGGAGCATTTAACAATGAGCAGTTCTTC.

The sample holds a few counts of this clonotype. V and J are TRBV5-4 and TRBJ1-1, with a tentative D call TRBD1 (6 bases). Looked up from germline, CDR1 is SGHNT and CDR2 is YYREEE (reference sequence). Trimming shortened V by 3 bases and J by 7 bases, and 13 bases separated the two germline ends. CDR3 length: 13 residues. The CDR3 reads CASSSWEGGEAFF. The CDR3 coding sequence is TGTGCCAGCAGCTCCTGGGAAGGGGGTGAAGCTTTCTTT.

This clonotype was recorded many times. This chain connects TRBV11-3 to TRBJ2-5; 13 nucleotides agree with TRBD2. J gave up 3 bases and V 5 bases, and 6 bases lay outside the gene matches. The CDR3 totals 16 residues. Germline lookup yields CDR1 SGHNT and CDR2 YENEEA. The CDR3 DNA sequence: TGTGCCAGCAGCCCGGGACTAGCGGGATCGGAAGAGACCCAGTACTTC. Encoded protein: CASSPGLAGSEETQYF.

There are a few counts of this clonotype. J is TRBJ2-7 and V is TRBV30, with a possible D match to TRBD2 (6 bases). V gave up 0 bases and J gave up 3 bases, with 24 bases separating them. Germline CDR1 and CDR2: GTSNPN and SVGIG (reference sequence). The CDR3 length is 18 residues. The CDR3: CAWSVLARWGVPYYEQYF. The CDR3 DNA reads TGTGCCTGGAGTGTACTTGCGAGGTGGGGGGTCCCTTACTACGAGCAGTACTTC.

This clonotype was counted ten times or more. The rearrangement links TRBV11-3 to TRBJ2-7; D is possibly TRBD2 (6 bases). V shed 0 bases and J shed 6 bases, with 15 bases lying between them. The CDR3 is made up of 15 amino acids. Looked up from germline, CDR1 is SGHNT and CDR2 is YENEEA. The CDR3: CASSLDTLRRGEQYF. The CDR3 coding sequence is TGTGCCAGCAGCTTAGATACCCTACGGCGGGGCGAGCAGTACTTC.

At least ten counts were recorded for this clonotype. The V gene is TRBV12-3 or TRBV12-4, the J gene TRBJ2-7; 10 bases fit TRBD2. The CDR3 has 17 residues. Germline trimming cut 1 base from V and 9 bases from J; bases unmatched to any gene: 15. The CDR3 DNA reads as TGTGCCAGCAGTTTAGGCTCTCGTAGTCTAGCGGGAGTTTGGCAGTACTTC. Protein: CASSLGSRSLAGVWQYF.

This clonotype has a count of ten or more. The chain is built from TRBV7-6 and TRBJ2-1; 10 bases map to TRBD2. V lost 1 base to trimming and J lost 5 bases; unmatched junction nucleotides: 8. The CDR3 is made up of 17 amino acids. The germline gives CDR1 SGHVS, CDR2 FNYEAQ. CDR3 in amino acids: CASSLVPGTSVNNEQFF. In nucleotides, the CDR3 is TGTGCCAGCAGCTTAGTACCCGGGACTAGCGTAAACAATGAGCAGTTCTTC.

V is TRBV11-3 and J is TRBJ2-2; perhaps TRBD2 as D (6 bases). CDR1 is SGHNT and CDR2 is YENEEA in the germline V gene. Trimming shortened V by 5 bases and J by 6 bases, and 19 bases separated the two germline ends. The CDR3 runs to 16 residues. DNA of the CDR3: TGTGCCAGCAGCCCCCAAGGCGGGGCTTCACCCGGGGAGCTGTTTTTT. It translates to CASSPQGGASPGELFF.

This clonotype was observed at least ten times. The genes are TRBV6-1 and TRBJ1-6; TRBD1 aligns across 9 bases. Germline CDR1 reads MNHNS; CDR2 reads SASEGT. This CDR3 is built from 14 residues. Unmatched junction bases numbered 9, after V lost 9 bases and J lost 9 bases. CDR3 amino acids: CASTNRGQGSPLHF. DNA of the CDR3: TGTGCCAGTACAAACAGGGGGCAAGGTTCACCCCTCCACTTT.

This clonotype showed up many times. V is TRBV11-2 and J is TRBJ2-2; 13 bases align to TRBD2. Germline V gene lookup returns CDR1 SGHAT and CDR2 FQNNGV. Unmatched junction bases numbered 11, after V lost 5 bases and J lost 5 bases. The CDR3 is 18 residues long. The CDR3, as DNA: TGTGCCAGCAGCGGAGGACTAGCGGGAGACCCTTCTACCGGGGAGCTGTTTTTT. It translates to CASSGGLAGDPSTGELFF.

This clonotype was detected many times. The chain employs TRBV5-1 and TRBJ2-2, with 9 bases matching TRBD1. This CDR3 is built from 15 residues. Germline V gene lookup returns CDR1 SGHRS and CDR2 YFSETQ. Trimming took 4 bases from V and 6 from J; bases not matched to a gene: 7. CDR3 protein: CASSPRGQGAGELFF. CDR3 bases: TGCGCCAGCAGCCCTCGGGGACAGGGAGCCGGGGAGCTGTTTTTT.

The CDR3 nucleotides read TGTGCCAGCAGCGTAGCTAGCGGAGCTTACAATGAGCAGTTCTTC. This encodes CASSVASGAYNEQFF. The chain recombines TRBV9 with TRBJ2-1; 7 bases match TRBD2. V shed 0 bases, J shed 4 bases, and the junction held 4 bases outside the gene matches. The CDR3 extends over 15 amino acids. The germline gives CDR1 SGDLS, CDR2 YYNGEE.

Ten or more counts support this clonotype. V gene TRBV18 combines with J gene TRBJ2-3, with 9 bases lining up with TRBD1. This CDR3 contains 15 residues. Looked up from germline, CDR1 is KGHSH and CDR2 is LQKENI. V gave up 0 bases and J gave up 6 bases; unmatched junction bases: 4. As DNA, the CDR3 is TGTGCCAGCTCACCACCACAGGGGGCGCTTGATACGCAGTATTTT. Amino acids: CASSPPQGALDTQYF.

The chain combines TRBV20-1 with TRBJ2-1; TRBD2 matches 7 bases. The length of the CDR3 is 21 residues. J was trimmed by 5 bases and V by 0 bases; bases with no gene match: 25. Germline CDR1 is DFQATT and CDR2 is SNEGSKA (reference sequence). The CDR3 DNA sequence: TGCAGTGCTAGAGATAAGTTGAAAGGTCCTCTAGGGGACTACCCACACAATGAGCAGTTCTTC. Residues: CSARDKLKGPLGDYPHNEQFF.

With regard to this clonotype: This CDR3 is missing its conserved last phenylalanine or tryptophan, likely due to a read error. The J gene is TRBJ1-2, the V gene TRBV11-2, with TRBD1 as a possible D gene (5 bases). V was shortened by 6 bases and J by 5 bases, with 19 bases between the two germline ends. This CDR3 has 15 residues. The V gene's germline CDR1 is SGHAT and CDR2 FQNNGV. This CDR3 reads CASSPAPPGGYGYTL. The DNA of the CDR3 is TGTGCCAGCAGTCCTGCCCCTCCCGGGGGATATGGCTACACCCTC.

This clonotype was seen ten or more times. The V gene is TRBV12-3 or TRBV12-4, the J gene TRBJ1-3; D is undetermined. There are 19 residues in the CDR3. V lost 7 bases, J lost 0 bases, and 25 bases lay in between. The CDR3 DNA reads TGTGCCAGCACTGAAGACCCCACCCCTCTTGGACTCTCTGGAAACACCATATATTTT. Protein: CASTEDPTPLGLSGNTIYF.